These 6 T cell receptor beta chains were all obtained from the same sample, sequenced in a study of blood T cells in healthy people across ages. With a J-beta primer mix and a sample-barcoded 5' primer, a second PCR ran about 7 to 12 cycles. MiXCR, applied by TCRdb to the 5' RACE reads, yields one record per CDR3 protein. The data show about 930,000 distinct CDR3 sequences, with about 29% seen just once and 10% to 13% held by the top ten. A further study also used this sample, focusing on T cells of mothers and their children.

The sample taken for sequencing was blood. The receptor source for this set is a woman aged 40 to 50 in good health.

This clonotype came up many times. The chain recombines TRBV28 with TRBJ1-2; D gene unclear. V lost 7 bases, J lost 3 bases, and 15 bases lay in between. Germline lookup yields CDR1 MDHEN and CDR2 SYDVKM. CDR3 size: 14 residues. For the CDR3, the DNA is TGTGCCAGCATTGCGATGGACGGATACTATGGCTACACCTTC. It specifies CASIAMDGYYGYTF.

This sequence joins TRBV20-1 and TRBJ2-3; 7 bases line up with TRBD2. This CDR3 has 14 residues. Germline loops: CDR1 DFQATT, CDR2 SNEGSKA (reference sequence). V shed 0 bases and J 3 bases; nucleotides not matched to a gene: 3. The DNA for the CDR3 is TGCAGTGCTAGAGATCGGGGAGGGACAGATACGCAGTATTTT. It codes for CSARDRGGTDTQYF.

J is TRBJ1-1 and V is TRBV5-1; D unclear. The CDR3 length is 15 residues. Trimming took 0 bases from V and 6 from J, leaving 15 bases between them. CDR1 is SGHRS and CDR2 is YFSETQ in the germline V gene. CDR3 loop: CASSLAEKPYSEAFF. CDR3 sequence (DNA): TGCGCCAGCAGCTTGGCAGAGAAACCCTACTCTGAAGCTTTCTTT.

The CDR3: CASSSQGGGEVYGYTF. CDR3 DNA: TGTGCCAGCAGCTCCCAGGGGGGGGGCGAGGTCTATGGCTACACCTTC. The chain recombines TRBV9 with TRBJ1-2, with TRBD1 identical over 7 bases. CDR3 length: 16 amino acids. After removal of 4 bases from V and 4 bases from J, the junction contained 13 bases not matched to a gene. The germline V gene encodes CDR1 SGDLS and CDR2 YYNGEE. Drawing the rest from reference TRBV9 and TRBJ1-2, the complete variable domain is DSGVTQTPKHLITATGQRVTLRCSPRSGDLSVYWYQQSLDQGLQFLIQYYNGEERAKGNILERFSAQQFPDLHSELNLSSLELGDSALYFCASSSQGGGEVYGYTFGSGTRLTVV.

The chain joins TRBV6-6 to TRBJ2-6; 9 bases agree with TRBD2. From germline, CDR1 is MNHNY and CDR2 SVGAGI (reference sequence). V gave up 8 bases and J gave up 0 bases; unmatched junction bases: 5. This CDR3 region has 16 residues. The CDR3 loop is CASLAGGHSGANVLTF. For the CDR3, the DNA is TGTGCCAGCTTGGCGGGGGGGCACTCTGGGGCCAACGTCCTGACTTTC.

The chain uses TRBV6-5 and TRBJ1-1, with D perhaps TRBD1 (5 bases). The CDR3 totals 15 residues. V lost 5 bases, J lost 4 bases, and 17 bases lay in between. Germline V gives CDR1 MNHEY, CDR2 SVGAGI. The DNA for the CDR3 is TGTGCCAGCAGTCTCGACAGAGGGCTACTCACTGAAGCTTTCTTT. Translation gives CASSLDRGLLTEAFF.